The present T cell receptor (beta chain) was sequenced within a study of shared clonotypes between healthy human individuals. This clone appeared many times. This CDR3 has 15 amino acids. V lost 3 bases to trimming and J lost 5 bases; unmatched junction nucleotides: 8. Germline V CDR1 and CDR2: LNHDA, SQIVND (reference sequence). TCRdb's table, derived via immunoSEQ multiplex PCR, lists solely in-frame clones and lacks some. The data contain around 700,000 clones, approximately 79% of them seen just once; the ten biggest clones take up about 1.7%. The specimen was memory CD4+ T cells sorted from blood. Subset indicated: CD45RA-negative fraction. The gene calls are TRBV19 and TRBJ2-7, with 9 bases fitting TRBD2. The clonotype comes from a woman in her thirties in good health. CDR3 DNA sequence: TGTGCCAGTAGTATCCTAGCGGGATTGACGAACGAGCAGTACTTC. Protein product: CASSILAGLTNEQYF.